A selection of T cell receptor beta chains follows, all from one sample in a study of response to subunit inactivated influenza vaccine. TCRdb reprocessed the RT-PCR reads via MiXCR and lists one record per CDR3 protein. This sample has a few hundred thousand distinct CDR3 sequences, with 14% found just once. The input for sequencing was PBMCs from blood, taken 12 days after vaccination. All receptors derive from a man between 50 and 59 years old who received an inactivated influenza vaccine. Each CDR3 is given with its conserved first and last residue. D genes are given only for firm matches. Clone size appears in some rows only: once, few, many, or a class for an expanded clone.

v_call: TRBV7-9; j_call: TRBJ1-4; clone_size: few; d_call: TRBD1; cdr3_aa: CASSPGQGTPNEKLFF; cdr3_nt: TGTGCCAGCAGCCCAGGACAGGGGACCCCTAATGAAAAACTGTTTTTT
v_call: TRBV5-1; j_call: TRBJ2-1; clone_size: NA; d_call: TRBD2; cdr3_aa: CASSLRLAGFGEQFF; cdr3_nt: TGCGCCAGCAGCTTGAGACTAGCGGGGTTCGGTGAGCAGTTCTTC
v_call: TRBV18; j_call: TRBJ2-5; clone_size: few; d_call: NA; cdr3_aa: CASSPYNQETQYF; cdr3_nt: TGTGCCAGCTCACCGTACAACCAAGAGACCCAGTACTTC
v_call: TRBV29-1; j_call: TRBJ2-2; clone_size: NA; d_call: TRBD2; cdr3_aa: CSVATSGGAFGELFF; cdr3_nt: TGCAGCGTTGCTACTAGCGGGGGGGCGTTCGGGGAGCTGTTTTTT
v_call: TRBV29-1; j_call: TRBJ2-3; clone_size: many; d_call: TRBD2; cdr3_aa: CSVDPSGSTDTQYF; cdr3_nt: TGCAGCGTTGATCCTAGCGGAAGCACAGATACGCAGTATTTT
v_call: TRBV24-1; j_call: TRBJ2-2; clone_size: few; d_call: NA; cdr3_aa: CATSFSGELFF; cdr3_nt: TGTGCCACCAGTTTCTCCGGGGAGCTGTTTTTT
v_call: TRBV12-3/TRBV12-4; j_call: TRBJ2-2; clone_size: NA; d_call: NA; cdr3_aa: CASRLQGPRTGELFF; cdr3_nt: TGTGCCAGCAGATTGCAGGGTCCGCGAACCGGGGAGCTGTTTTTT
v_call: TRBV7-9; j_call: TRBJ2-5; clone_size: NA; d_call: NA; cdr3_aa: CASSLAGSGAELYF; cdr3_nt: TGTGCCAGCAGCTTAGCGGGATCGGGGGCCGAGCTGTACTTC
v_call: TRBV19; j_call: TRBJ1-2; clone_size: NA; d_call: NA; cdr3_aa: CASSTAGGSGVVDYGYTF; cdr3_nt: TGTGCCAGTAGTACCGCGGGCGGCAGTGGAGTTGTGGACTATGGCTACACCTTC
v_call: TRBV29-1; j_call: TRBJ2-1; clone_size: NA; d_call: NA; cdr3_aa: CSVPVGGPYNEQFF; cdr3_nt: TGCAGCGTCCCGGTGGGGGGGCCCTACAATGAGCAGTTCTTC
v_call: TRBV3-1; j_call: TRBJ2-5; clone_size: NA; d_call: TRBD1; cdr3_aa: CASSHFRDRQETQYF; cdr3_nt: TGTGCCAGCAGCCATTTCCGGGACAGGCAAGAGACCCAGTACTTC
v_call: TRBV12-3/TRBV12-4; j_call: TRBJ2-5; clone_size: NA; d_call: TRBD2; cdr3_aa: CASSLDVGGETQYF; cdr3_nt: TGTGCCAGCAGTTTAGACGTCGGGGGGGAGACCCAGTACTTC
v_call: TRBV28; j_call: TRBJ1-2; clone_size: NA; d_call: NA; cdr3_aa: CASSSPGNYGYTF; cdr3_nt: TGTGCCAGCAGTTCCCCCGGGAACTATGGCTACACCTTC
v_call: TRBV15; j_call: TRBJ2-7; clone_size: NA; d_call: TRBD2; cdr3_aa: CATSEGLEPYEQYF; cdr3_nt: TGTGCCACCAGCGAGGGACTAGAACCCTACGAGCAGTACTTC
v_call: TRBV5-1; j_call: TRBJ1-3; clone_size: NA; d_call: NA; cdr3_aa: CASSLAWQSSGNTIYF; cdr3_nt: TGCGCCAGCAGCTTGGCGTGGCAGAGCTCTGGAAACACCATATATTTT
v_call: TRBV10-3; j_call: TRBJ1-5; clone_size: once; d_call: TRBD1; cdr3_aa: CATGQGVGQPQHF; cdr3_nt: TGTGCCACCGGACAGGGTGTTGGCCAGCCCCAGCATTTT
v_call: TRBV6-2/TRBV6-3; j_call: TRBJ2-7; clone_size: few; d_call: NA; cdr3_aa: CASSSPGKQGHEQYF; cdr3_nt: TGTGCCAGCAGTTCTCCAGGGAAGCAGGGACACGAGCAGTACTTC
v_call: TRBV12-3/TRBV12-4; j_call: TRBJ1-2; clone_size: NA; d_call: NA; cdr3_aa: CASSLIGIANYGYTF; cdr3_nt: TGTGCCAGCAGTTTAATCGGAATAGCTAACTATGGCTACACCTTC
v_call: TRBV12-3/TRBV12-4; j_call: TRBJ1-6; clone_size: NA; d_call: NA; cdr3_aa: CANSFYEASPLHF; cdr3_nt: TGTGCCAACAGTTTTTACGAGGCCTCACCCCTCCACTTT
v_call: TRBV5-1; j_call: TRBJ2-5; clone_size: NA; d_call: NA; cdr3_aa: CASSGTADLRGETQYF; cdr3_nt: TGCGCCAGCAGCGGAACAGCGGACTTAAGGGGAGAGACCCAGTACTTC
v_call: TRBV6-2/TRBV6-3; j_call: TRBJ2-7; clone_size: few; d_call: NA; cdr3_aa: CASSYSGIRSYEQYF; cdr3_nt: TGTGCCAGCAGTTATTCCGGGATAAGATCCTACGAGCAGTACTTC
v_call: TRBV5-6; j_call: TRBJ2-1; clone_size: NA; d_call: TRBD2; cdr3_aa: CASSAARAWTSGYNEQFF; cdr3_nt: TGTGCCAGCAGCGCAGCGAGAGCCTGGACTAGCGGATACAATGAGCAGTTCTTC
v_call: TRBV20-1; j_call: TRBJ2-5; clone_size: few; d_call: TRBD1; cdr3_aa: CSARGQPQETQYF; cdr3_nt: TGCAGTGCTAGGGGACAGCCTCAAGAGACCCAGTACTTC
v_call: TRBV7-2; j_call: TRBJ1-1; clone_size: few; d_call: NA; cdr3_aa: CASSPVVNTEALF; cdr3_nt: TGTGCCAGCAGCCCGGTGGTGAACACTGAAGCTCTCTTT
v_call: TRBV5-1; j_call: TRBJ2-7; clone_size: few; d_call: NA; cdr3_aa: CASSTAESIHEQYF; cdr3_nt: TGCGCCAGCAGCACTGCGGAGTCCATCCACGAGCAGTACTTC
v_call: TRBV5-6; j_call: TRBJ2-7; clone_size: NA; d_call: TRBD1; cdr3_aa: CASSAPTGGDEQYF; cdr3_nt: TGTGCCAGCAGCGCCCCGACAGGGGGAGACGAGCAGTACTTC
v_call: TRBV18; j_call: TRBJ2-5; clone_size: NA; d_call: TRBD1; cdr3_aa: CASSPLRTGGETQYF; cdr3_nt: TGTGCCAGCTCACCGCTTAGGACAGGGGGAGAGACCCAGTACTTC
v_call: TRBV29-1; j_call: TRBJ2-5; clone_size: NA; d_call: TRBD2; cdr3_aa: CSVETGTSGETQYF; cdr3_nt: TGCAGCGTTGAGACCGGGACTAGCGGGGAGACCCAGTACTTC
v_call: TRBV5-1; j_call: TRBJ2-1; clone_size: NA; d_call: TRBD2; cdr3_aa: CASSLRGPEASGSNEQFF; cdr3_nt: TGCGCCAGCAGCTTGCGAGGACCCGAGGCTAGCGGGAGCAATGAGCAGTTCTTC
v_call: TRBV7-3; j_call: TRBJ2-3; clone_size: few; d_call: NA; cdr3_aa: CASSPGVGDTQYF; cdr3_nt: TGTGCCAGCAGCCCAGGGGTGGGGGATACGCAGTATTTT
v_call: TRBV5-6; j_call: TRBJ1-6; clone_size: NA; d_call: NA; cdr3_aa: CASSWGLPGNSPLHF; cdr3_nt: TGTGCCAGCAGCTGGGGACTCCCTGGAAATTCACCCCTCCACTTT
v_call: TRBV6-2/TRBV6-3; j_call: TRBJ1-5; clone_size: few; d_call: NA; cdr3_aa: CASSYVGGPQPQHF; cdr3_nt: TGTGCCAGCAGTTACGTGGGGGGCCCTCAGCCCCAGCATTTT
v_call: TRBV7-9; j_call: TRBJ2-1; clone_size: few; d_call: NA; cdr3_aa: CASSTHGGGADNEQFF; cdr3_nt: TGTGCCAGCAGCACCCATGGAGGAGGGGCAGACAATGAGCAGTTCTTC
v_call: TRBV21-1; j_call: TRBJ2-3; clone_size: few; d_call: NA; cdr3_aa: CASSKSPVWRGLRPDTQYF; cdr3_nt: TGTGCCAGCAGCAAATCTCCGGTTTGGCGGGGCCTAAGGCCAGATACGCAGTATTTT
v_call: TRBV12-3/TRBV12-4; j_call: TRBJ1-1; clone_size: few; d_call: NA; cdr3_aa: CASSSHRVEAFF; cdr3_nt: TGTGCCAGCAGTTCTCACAGGGTTGAAGCTTTCTTT
v_call: TRBV5-5; j_call: TRBJ2-5; clone_size: few; d_call: NA; cdr3_aa: CASSLDLSGPYQETQYF; cdr3_nt: TGTGCCAGCAGCTTGGATCTCTCAGGACCGTACCAAGAGACCCAGTACTTC
v_call: TRBV6-5; j_call: TRBJ1-1; clone_size: few; d_call: NA; cdr3_aa: CASSYQFGANTEAFF; cdr3_nt: TGTGCCAGCAGTTACCAATTCGGGGCGAACACTGAAGCTTTCTTT
v_call: TRBV28; j_call: TRBJ2-2; clone_size: NA; d_call: TRBD2; cdr3_aa: CASSSLAGTGELFF; cdr3_nt: TGTGCCAGCAGTTCTCTAGCGGGCACCGGGGAGCTGTTTTTT
v_call: TRBV15; j_call: TRBJ2-3; clone_size: few; d_call: NA; cdr3_aa: CATSINTDTQYF; cdr3_nt: TGTGCCACCAGCATCAACACAGATACGCAGTATTTT
v_call: TRBV7-9; j_call: TRBJ2-1; clone_size: few; d_call: NA; cdr3_aa: CASSFGLSGNEQFF; cdr3_nt: TGTGCCAGCAGCTTCGGACTAAGCGGCAATGAGCAGTTCTTC
v_call: TRBV3-1; j_call: TRBJ2-6; clone_size: NA; d_call: NA; cdr3_aa: CASSQARVGSPVLTF; cdr3_nt: TGTGCCAGCAGCCAAGCCCGGGTGGGGTCCCCCGTCCTGACTTTC
v_call: TRBV28; j_call: TRBJ2-5; clone_size: few; d_call: NA; cdr3_aa: CASSRVWMGETQYF; cdr3_nt: TGTGCCAGCAGCCGGGTATGGATGGGAGAGACCCAGTACTTC
v_call: TRBV7-9; j_call: TRBJ2-7; clone_size: few; d_call: TRBD1; cdr3_aa: CASSLGDRKYF; cdr3_nt: TGTGCCAGCAGCTTAGGGGACAGAAAGTACTTC
v_call: TRBV20-1; j_call: TRBJ1-1; clone_size: many; d_call: TRBD1; cdr3_aa: CSATWTGTPEAFF; cdr3_nt: TGCAGTGCTACTTGGACAGGGACCCCTGAAGCTTTCTTT
v_call: TRBV7-2; j_call: TRBJ2-1; clone_size: NA; d_call: TRBD1; cdr3_aa: CASSVTGDNEQFF; cdr3_nt: TGTGCCAGCAGCGTCACAGGGGACAATGAGCAGTTCTTC
v_call: TRBV9; j_call: TRBJ2-3; clone_size: NA; d_call: NA; cdr3_aa: CASSPQGQLDTQYF; cdr3_nt: TGTGCCAGCAGCCCCCAGGGGCAGTTAGATACGCAGTATTTT
v_call: TRBV24-1; j_call: TRBJ2-1; clone_size: NA; d_call: TRBD1; cdr3_aa: CATSDFTGTGDNEQFF; cdr3_nt: TGTGCCACCAGTGACTTTACCGGGACAGGAGACAATGAGCAGTTCTTC
v_call: TRBV12-3/TRBV12-4; j_call: TRBJ2-7; clone_size: NA; d_call: TRBD1; cdr3_aa: CASSPTGTVPYEQYF; cdr3_nt: TGTGCCAGCAGTCCCACCGGGACAGTCCCCTACGAGCAGTACTTC
v_call: TRBV2; j_call: TRBJ1-1; clone_size: NA; d_call: NA; cdr3_aa: CASKYRMNTEAFF; cdr3_nt: TGTGCCAGCAAATATCGAATGAACACTGAAGCTTTCTTT
v_call: TRBV7-2; j_call: TRBJ1-1; clone_size: many; d_call: NA; cdr3_aa: CASSLPGKPEAFF; cdr3_nt: TGTGCCAGCAGCTTGCCGGGGAAACCAGAAGCTTTCTTT
v_call: TRBV5-5; j_call: TRBJ2-7; clone_size: NA; d_call: TRBD1; cdr3_aa: CASSLVPGTGSYEQYF; cdr3_nt: TGTGCCAGCAGCCTTGTCCCCGGGACAGGAAGCTACGAGCAGTACTTC